This passage covers 23 T cell receptor beta chains from one sample sequenced in a study of beta chain features in type 1 diabetes. Since all of the isolated RNA was reverse transcribed, expressed TCRB transcripts were what got sequenced. Profiled with immunoSEQ multiplex PCR; TCRdb holds only in-frame clones, not every one. The table records 970,000 or so clones, 15% to 20% of them present only once. Sequenced material: naive CD4+ T cells from blood. These receptor sequences come from a woman younger than 35 in good health.

This rearrangement joins TRBV4-2 to TRBJ1-4; D ambiguous. The CDR3 spans 16 residues. Germline CDR1 and CDR2: LGHNA and YNFKEQ. The V and J ends lost 1 base and 5 bases respectively, with 14 bases between them. The CDR3 here is CASSQAKGTSNEKLFF. CDR3 nucleotide sequence: TGTGCCAGCAGCCAAGCAAAGGGCACCTCGAATGAAAAACTGTTTTTT.

This clone has only a few counts. The chain couples TRBV5-1 to TRBJ2-1, with unresolved D. The germline V gene has CDR1 SGHRS and CDR2 YFSETQ. Trimming stripped 0 bases from V and 4 bases from J, with 11 bases between. This CDR3 region has 15 residues. CDR3: CASSLASQYYNEQFF. CDR3 coding DNA: TGCGCCAGCAGCTTGGCCTCACAATATTACAATGAGCAGTTCTTC.

This clone showed up just a few times. Different DNA sequences within this sample yield the same CDR3. The chain joins TRBV7-9 to TRBJ2-7; no clear D. V was clipped by 3 bases and J by 4 bases, with 4 bases between them. This CDR3 is built from 11 residues. Germline lookup yields CDR1 SEHNR and CDR2 FQNEAQ (reference sequence). The CDR3 DNA reads TGTGCCAGCAGCTTGAATTACGAGCAGTACTTC. It codes for CASSLNYEQYF.

This clone was found a few times. The identical CDR3 is also encoded by other nucleotide sequences in the sample. This chain connects TRBV18 to TRBJ2-7, with D uncertain. This CDR3 region has 14 residues. The germline V gene has CDR1 KGHSH and CDR2 LQKENI. V was cut by 3 bases and J by 0 bases, with 9 bases left in between. The CDR3 region has the DNA TGTGCCAGCTCACCTGGCCTTAGCTCCTACGAGCAGTACTTC. Translation: CASSPGLSSYEQYF.

In this sample, this clone turned up a few times. This chain links TRBV7-9 with TRBJ2-2, with TRBD1 as a possible D gene (5 bases). This CDR3 region has 16 residues. CDR1 and CDR2 from the germline V gene are SEHNR and FQNEAQ (reference sequence). Trimming stripped 5 bases from V and 4 bases from J, with 17 bases between. CDR3 residues: CASSPDTLYFTGELFF. In DNA, the CDR3 is TGTGCCAGCAGCCCGGACACCCTATACTTCACCGGGGAGCTGTTTTTT.

This clone was counted only a few times. V is TRBV7-2 and J is TRBJ2-1; D remains unclear. The germline V gene encodes CDR1 SGHTA and CDR2 FQGNSA. This CDR3 comprises 13 residues. The V end lost 2 bases, the J end lost 7 bases, and 9 bases lay between the germline ends. The CDR3 spells CASSLFPVNEQFF. CDR3 DNA sequence: TGTGCCAGCAGCTTATTCCCCGTAAATGAGCAGTTCTTC.

The J gene is TRBJ2-2, the V gene TRBV5-1; the match to TRBD1 covers 8 bases. Trimming cost V 1 base and J 4 bases; bases outside gene matches: 3. Germline V gives CDR1 SGHRS, CDR2 YFSETQ. There are 15 residues in the CDR3. CDR3 nucleotides: TGCGCCAGCAGCTTGACGACAGGGGCCACCGGGGAGCTGTTTTTT. Encoded protein: CASSLTTGATGELFF.

This clone was counted between two and nine times. The chain recombines TRBV7-3 with TRBJ2-1; D unclear. Trimming took 1 base from V and 9 from J, leaving 7 bases between them. This CDR3 has 12 amino acids. Germline loops: CDR1 SGHTA, CDR2 FQGTGA. The CDR3 nucleotides are TGTGCCAGCAGCTTAAACGCAGGTGAGCAGTTCTTC. Encoded protein: CASSLNAGEQFF. Filled out from reference TRBV7-3 and TRBJ2-1, the complete variable domain reads GAGVSQTPSNKVTEKGKYVELRCDPISGHTALYWYRQSLGQGPEFLIYFQGTGAADDSGLPNDRFFAVRPEGSVSTLKIQRTERGDSAVYLCASSLNAGEQFFGPGTRLTVL.

This clone was detected a few times. This sequence joins TRBV27 and TRBJ2-3, with unresolved D. This CDR3 region has 13 residues. Trimming took 6 bases from V and 2 from J, leaving 9 bases between them. Germline V gives CDR1 MNHEY, CDR2 SMNVEV (reference sequence). The CDR3 spells CASRGYNTDTQYF. The CDR3 nucleotides read TGTGCCAGCAGGGGGTACAACACAGATACGCAGTATTTT.

This clone was seen more than once but under ten times. The chain recombines TRBV7-9 with TRBJ2-1; 12 bases map to TRBD2. The V gene's germline CDR1 is SEHNR and CDR2 FQNEAQ (reference sequence). This CDR3 spans 16 amino acids. With 1 base clipped from V and 6 bases from J, the junction kept 4 bases outside the gene matches. The CDR3, as DNA: TGTGCCAGCAGCTTAGGCGCTAGCGGGAGGGCCAATGAGCAGTTCTTC. It translates to CASSLGASGRANEQFF.

This clone was seen more than once but under ten times. The rearrangement joins TRBV11-2 to TRBJ2-1; D gene uncertain. CDR3 size: 13 residues. Germline lookup yields CDR1 SGHAT and CDR2 FQNNGV. V was clipped by 2 bases and J by 6 bases, with 8 bases between them. The CDR3 region has the DNA TGTGCCAGCAGCTTAATAGGTTTCAATGAGCAGTTCTTC. It specifies CASSLIGFNEQFF.

The rearrangement links TRBV27 to TRBJ2-7; 9 nucleotides match TRBD2. V shed 5 bases, J shed 3 bases, and the junction held 11 bases outside the gene matches. The CDR3 is 16 amino acids. The germline CDR1 and CDR2 sequences are MNHEY and SMNVEV (reference sequence). The CDR3 spells CASSMIRAGGHYEQYF. The DNA of the CDR3 is TGTGCCAGCAGTATGATTAGAGCGGGAGGACACTACGAGCAGTACTTC.

This clone came up a few times. The gene calls are TRBV7-8 and TRBJ1-5; tentative D call: TRBD1 (5 bases). CDR1 is SGHVS and CDR2 is FQNEAQ in the germline V gene. V lost 2 bases, J lost 3 bases, and 8 bases lay in between. The CDR3 loop spans 14 amino acids. The CDR3 region is CASSLRGNNQPQHF. CDR3 DNA sequence: TGTGCCAGCAGCTTACGGGGCAACAATCAGCCCCAGCATTTT.

The CDR3 bases are TGTGCCAGCAGTTACGAGCGTCTCACCGGGGAGCTGTTTTTT. Translated, it gives CASSYERLTGELFF. The V and J genes are TRBV6-5 and TRBJ2-2; D unresolved. Germline values: CDR1 MNHEY, CDR2 SVGAGI. With 2 bases removed from V and 4 bases from J, the gap between germline ends came to 8 bases. This CDR3 has 14 residues.

This clone turned up a few times. CDR3 loop: CSVEDGRPANTEAFF. DNA for the CDR3: TGCAGCGTTGAAGATGGGAGGCCAGCGAACACTGAAGCTTTCTTT. J is TRBJ1-1 and V is TRBV29-1; no firm D call. With 0 bases removed from V and 1 base from J, the gap between germline ends came to 12 bases. This CDR3 comprises 15 residues. The germline V gene encodes CDR1 SQVTM and CDR2 ANQGSEA.

The V and J genes are TRBV5-1 and TRBJ1-3; 7 bases are shared with TRBD1. Trimming at V came to 4 bases and at J to 0 bases, leaving 10 bases not matched to a gene. This CDR3 region has 17 residues. CDR1 is SGHRS and CDR2 is YFSETQ in the germline V gene. CDR3 sequence (DNA): TGCGCCAGCAGCAGATTGGGGGGACAGAGCTCTGGAAACACCATATATTTT. Its translation: CASSRLGGQSSGNTIYF.

The CDR3 protein is CASSMGNQPQHF. The CDR3 DNA is TGTGCCAGCAGTATGGGAAATCAGCCCCAGCATTTT. The J gene is TRBJ1-5, the V gene TRBV6-5; D gene uncertain. Trimming removed 5 bases at V and 4 bases at J, with 6 bases between. Germline lookup yields CDR1 MNHEY and CDR2 SVGAGI. This CDR3 region has 12 residues.

This clone was observed a few times. The CDR3 protein is CASSPRYGRGREETQYF. The CDR3, as DNA: TGTGCCAGCAGCCCCCGGTATGGCAGGGGGCGAGAAGAGACCCAGTACTTC. The chain employs TRBV7-8 and TRBJ2-5, with 8 bases fitting TRBD1. Germline V CDR1 and CDR2: SGHVS, FQNEAQ. The CDR3 extends over 17 amino acids. V gave up 5 bases and J gave up 3 bases; unmatched junction bases: 14.

This rearrangement joins TRBV7-2 to TRBJ2-7, with D perhaps assigned TRBD1 or TRBD2 (6 bases each). The CDR3 totals 14 residues. Germline CDR1 is SGHTA and CDR2 is FQGNSA. Trimming shortened V by 3 bases and J by 6 bases, and 15 bases separated the two germline ends. Here the CDR3 reads CASSFRLRGGEQYF. CDR3 in DNA: TGTGCCAGCAGCTTCAGGCTCAGGGGAGGCGAGCAGTACTTC.

This chain uses TRBV7-2 with TRBJ1-2; the match to TRBD1 covers 7 bases. V lost 5 bases to trimming and J lost 8 bases; unmatched junction nucleotides: 14. Germline CDR1 SGHTA, CDR2 FQGNSA. This CDR3 spans 15 amino acids. In DNA form, the CDR3 reads TGTGCCAGCAGCCCGGAGACAGGGCGAGGAAAAGGCTACACCTTC. This sequence encodes CASSPETGRGKGYTF.

The CDR3 is CASSLLEFRDRVGEKLFF. The CDR3 bases are TGTGCCAGCAGCTTACTCGAATTTCGGGACAGGGTTGGTGAAAAACTGTTTTTT. The chain uses TRBV7-6 and TRBJ1-4; 9 bases are a match to TRBD1. This CDR3 comprises 18 residues. V was pared by 2 bases and J by 7 bases, with 14 bases of the junction left unmatched. From germline, CDR1 is SGHVS and CDR2 FNYEAQ.

This clone was counted only a few times. The V gene is TRBV18, the J gene TRBJ2-1; 8 nucleotides line up with TRBD2. The length of the CDR3 is 15 residues. The ends lost 6 bases at V and 5 bases at J; junction bases unmatched: 9. CDR1 is KGHSH and CDR2 is LQKENI in the germline V gene. In nucleotides, the CDR3 is TGTGCCAGCTCCTCTACTAGCGGCGGTAACAATGAGCAGTTCTTC. Translating it yields CASSSTSGGNNEQFF.

This clone has a handful of counts. CDR3 in amino acids: CASSSGVPGLTGELFF. CDR3 DNA: TGTGCCAGCAGCTCAGGGGTACCAGGACTCACCGGGGAGCTGTTTTTT. The chain combines TRBV7-3 with TRBJ2-2; a possible D gene is TRBD1 (6 bases). The CDR3 runs 16 residues. Trimming removed 4 bases from V and 4 bases from J, with 16 bases in between. CDR1 is SGHTA, CDR2 FQGTGA, per germline. Looking up the rest from reference TRBV7-3 and TRBJ2-2 gives the full variable domain: GAGVSQTPSNKVTEKGKYVELRCDPISGHTALYWYRQSLGQGPEFLIYFQGTGAADDSGLPNDRFFAVRPEGSVSTLKIQRTERGDSAVYLCASSSGVPGLTGELFFGEGSRLTVL.